This T cell receptor (beta chain) was sequenced in a study of response to subunit inactivated influenza vaccine. Study conclusions and caveats: Authors suggested each seasonal flu vaccination may recruit only limited numbers of new T cells.

Turning to this clonotype: Its target is not known.

TCRdb called the RT-PCR reads again in MiXCR, with one record for every CDR3 protein. Here the sample spans hundreds of thousands of distinct CDR3 sequences, about 25% being singletons. Trimming stripped 5 bases from V and 6 bases from J, with 15 bases between. CDR3 size: 14 residues. Germline values: CDR1 SGHTA, CDR2 FQGTGA. The chain couples TRBV7-3 to TRBJ2-3; possible D gene TRBD2, 5 bases. The specimen was CD4+ T cells sorted from PBMCs, collected roughly 5 days after vaccination. The TCR originated in a man aged 50 or older who received an inactivated influenza vaccine. In DNA form, the CDR3 reads TGTGCCAGCAGCCTAGCTTCCAGGCCCGATACGCAGTATTTT. Translation: CASSLASRPDTQYF.